A selection of T cell receptor beta chains follows, all from one sample in a study of cytomegalovirus exposure and HLA in healthy donors. The table came from immunoSEQ multiplex PCR; TCRdb's copy has only in-frame clones and leaves some out. Of about 96,000 clones listed, roughly 74% are singletons. The sample consisted of PBMCs. The receptors were sampled from a female donor in good health and CMV-seropositive. The conserved cysteine and the conserved F or W are not part of the CDR3 here. Where a row states a size, it is once, few, many or the class of an expanded clone; other rows omit it.

clone_size: once
v_call: TRBV28
j_call: TRBJ2-1
cdr3_aa: ASSFSGHEQF

clone_size: NA
v_call: TRBV28
j_call: TRBJ2-5
cdr3_aa: ASSLLAGGTETQY

clone_size: NA
v_call: TRBV6-4
j_call: TRBJ2-6
cdr3_aa: ASSEDSSGANVLT

clone_size: NA
v_call: TRBV4-2
j_call: TRBJ2-2
cdr3_aa: ASSQDTGAGLAGGIVNTGELF

clone_size: NA
v_call: TRBV7-3
j_call: TRBJ2-2
cdr3_aa: ASSLFTASTGELF

clone_size: NA
v_call: TRBV7-2
j_call: TRBJ1-5
cdr3_aa: ASSARTGKNQPQH

clone_size: NA
v_call: TRBV5-4
j_call: TRBJ1-2
cdr3_aa: ASSSRGIGYT

clone_size: NA
v_call: TRBV6-5
j_call: TRBJ1-5
cdr3_aa: ASKDLGGSSQPQH

clone_size: NA
v_call: TRBV4-1
j_call: TRBJ2-1
cdr3_aa: ASSQDRGLQLFYNEQF

clone_size: NA
v_call: TRBV9
j_call: TRBJ1-1
cdr3_aa: ASSPLRGSSTEAF

clone_size: NA
v_call: TRBV6-5
j_call: TRBJ1-5
cdr3_aa: ASSSGGSQPQH

clone_size: NA
v_call: TRBV30
j_call: TRBJ1-5
cdr3_aa: AWAPDSVQPQH

clone_size: NA
v_call: TRBV9
j_call: TRBJ1-6
cdr3_aa: ASSPGSSYNSPLH

clone_size: NA
v_call: TRBV4-1
j_call: TRBJ2-7
cdr3_aa: ASSQRASSGLAGGRGEQY

clone_size: NA
v_call: TRBV7-9
j_call: TRBJ1-1
cdr3_aa: ASSPPIGHRRNTEAF

clone_size: NA
v_call: TRBV5-1
j_call: TRBJ2-7
cdr3_aa: ASSNRQGGYEQY

clone_size: NA
v_call: TRBV28
j_call: TRBJ2-3
cdr3_aa: ASPPRGRNTDTQY

clone_size: NA
v_call: TRBV10-3
j_call: TRBJ2-5
cdr3_aa: AVLIETGGKETQY

clone_size: NA
v_call: TRBV9
j_call: TRBJ2-2
cdr3_aa: ASSVVAGAYGELF

clone_size: NA
v_call: TRBV29-1
j_call: TRBJ1-1
cdr3_aa: SAHRVNTEAF

clone_size: NA
v_call: TRBV4-1
j_call: TRBJ1-3
cdr3_aa: ASSLLPGNTIY

clone_size: NA
v_call: TRBV7-2
j_call: TRBJ1-5
cdr3_aa: ASSFGREGQPQH

clone_size: NA
v_call: TRBV5-1
j_call: TRBJ2-5
cdr3_aa: ASNPGNQETQY

clone_size: NA
v_call: TRBV7-2
j_call: TRBJ2-6
cdr3_aa: ASSLLTGANVLT

clone_size: NA
v_call: TRBV4-3
j_call: TRBJ1-5
cdr3_aa: ASSRFARGDQPQH

clone_size: NA
v_call: TRBV4-1
j_call: TRBJ1-4
cdr3_aa: ASSQDSRDEKLF

clone_size: NA
v_call: TRBV9
j_call: TRBJ1-2
cdr3_aa: ASSVRDRDYGYT

clone_size: NA
v_call: TRBV4-1
j_call: TRBJ2-2
cdr3_aa: ASSPLSASGVQGTGELF

clone_size: NA
v_call: TRBV7-2
j_call: TRBJ2-1
cdr3_aa: ASSPQINLLAQQF

clone_size: few
v_call: TRBV5-1
j_call: TRBJ1-1
cdr3_aa: ASSLELNTEAF

clone_size: NA
v_call: TRBV4-2
j_call: TRBJ2-5
cdr3_aa: ASSQARGETQY

clone_size: NA
v_call: TRBV2
j_call: TRBJ1-4
cdr3_aa: ASSGDRANEKLF

clone_size: NA
v_call: TRBV6-1
j_call: TRBJ1-2
cdr3_aa: ASSQTNYGYT

clone_size: once
v_call: TRBV10-3
j_call: NA
cdr3_aa: AIRAGQGFYEQY

clone_size: NA
v_call: TRBV7-2
j_call: TRBJ2-3
cdr3_aa: ASSPADTQY

clone_size: NA
v_call: TRBV5-5
j_call: TRBJ1-6
cdr3_aa: ASSLGGTGSSSYNSPLH

clone_size: once
v_call: TRBV7-2
j_call: TRBJ1-4
cdr3_aa: ASSPYPEKLF

clone_size: NA
v_call: TRBV10-1
j_call: TRBJ2-7
cdr3_aa: ASSESGQTYEQY

clone_size: NA
v_call: TRBV5-6
j_call: TRBJ1-1
cdr3_aa: ASSLERGPGNTEAF

clone_size: few
v_call: TRBV28
j_call: TRBJ1-4
cdr3_aa: ASSSRLNEKLF

clone_size: NA
v_call: TRBV29-1
j_call: TRBJ1-2
cdr3_aa: SVEASTANYGYT